This T cell receptor beta chain was sequenced for a study of response to subunit inactivated influenza vaccine. Study-wide findings and caveats: With each seasonal influenza vaccination, the authors suggested, few new T cells are recruited.

With regard to this clonotype: Its antigen remains unknown.

TCRdb recomputed calls from the RT-PCR reads with MiXCR, one row per CDR3 protein. The profile shows approximately 310,000 distinct CDR3 sequences, 21% of them singletons. The sequenced sample was PBMCs from blood, obtained less than 22 months after vaccination. This clonotype was sampled from a man aged 50-75 years who received an inactivated influenza vaccine.

As DNA, the CDR3 is TGCAGTGCTAGCCTTTGGGATACGCAGTATTTT. This codes for CSASLWDTQYF. The rearrangement links TRBV20-1 to TRBJ2-3, with D unclear. Germline V lookup: CDR1 DFQATT, CDR2 SNEGSKA (reference sequence). V lost 3 bases and J lost 6, with 7 bases in between. The CDR3 totals 11 residues.